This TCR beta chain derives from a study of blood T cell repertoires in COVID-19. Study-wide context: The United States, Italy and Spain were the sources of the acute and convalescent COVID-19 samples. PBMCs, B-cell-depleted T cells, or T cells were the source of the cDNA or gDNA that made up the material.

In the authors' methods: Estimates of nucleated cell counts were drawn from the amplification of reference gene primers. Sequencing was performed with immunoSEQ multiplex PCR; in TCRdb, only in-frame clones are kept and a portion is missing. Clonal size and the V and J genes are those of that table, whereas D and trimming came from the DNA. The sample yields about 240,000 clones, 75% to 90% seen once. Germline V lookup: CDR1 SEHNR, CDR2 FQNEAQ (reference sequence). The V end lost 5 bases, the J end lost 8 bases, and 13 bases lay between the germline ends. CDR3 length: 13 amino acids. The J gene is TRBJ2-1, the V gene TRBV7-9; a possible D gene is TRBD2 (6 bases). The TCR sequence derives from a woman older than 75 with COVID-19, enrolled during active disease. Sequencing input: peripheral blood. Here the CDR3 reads CASSPLGSDEQFF. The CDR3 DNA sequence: TGTGCCAGCAGCCCCCTCGGGAGCGATGAGCAGTTCTTC. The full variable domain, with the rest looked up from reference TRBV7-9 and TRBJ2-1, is DTGVSQNPRHKITKRGQNVTFRCDPISEHNRLYWYRQTLGQGPEFLTYFQNEAQLEKSRLLSDRFSAERPKGSFSTLEIQRTEQGDSAMYLCASSPLGSDEQFFGPGTRLTVL.